This T cell receptor beta chain was sequenced during a study of beta chain features in type 1 diabetes. The overall study: The examined sorted cells totaled around 100 million across samples. Study-level points and caveats: All four CD4+ subsets from Type 1 diabetes patients carried moderately but significantly shorter TCRB CDR3s.

Isolated RNA was reverse transcribed in full, so expressed TCRB transcripts were sequenced. Assay used: immunoSEQ multiplex PCR; TCRdb lists only in-frame clones, some missing. The sample lists 300,000 or so clones; roughly 13% were seen once. On this clone itself: As yet, its antigen is unknown.

About 110 mL of blood, on average, came from one heparinised draw per donor. Sorted CD4+ subsets: naive, central memory, regulatory, stem cell-like memory (CD45RO/CCR7/CD25/CD127/CD95/CD27 panel). The CDR3 loop spans 14 amino acids. Germline CDR1 SGHTA, CDR2 FQGNSA. J gave up 2 bases and V 4 bases, and 3 bases lay outside the gene matches. Sequenced sample: naive CD4+ T cells from blood. The gene calls are TRBV7-2 and TRBJ2-7; 9 bases agree with TRBD1. The receptor comes from a man between 25 and 39 years old with type 1 diabetes. The CDR3 region is CASSSWTGAYEQYF. As DNA, the CDR3 is TGTGCCAGCAGCTCTTGGACAGGGGCCTACGAGCAGTACTTC.